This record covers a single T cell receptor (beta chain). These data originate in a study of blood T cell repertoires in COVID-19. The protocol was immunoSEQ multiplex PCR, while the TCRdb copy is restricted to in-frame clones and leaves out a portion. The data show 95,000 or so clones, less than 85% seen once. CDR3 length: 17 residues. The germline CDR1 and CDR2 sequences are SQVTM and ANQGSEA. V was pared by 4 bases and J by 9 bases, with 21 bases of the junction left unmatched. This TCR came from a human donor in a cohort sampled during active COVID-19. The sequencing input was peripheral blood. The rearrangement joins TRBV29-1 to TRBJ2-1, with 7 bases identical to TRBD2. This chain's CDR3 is CSVALFFRQDVAGEQFF. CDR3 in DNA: TGCAGCGTTGCTTTATTCTTTCGGCAAGACGTAGCGGGTGAGCAGTTCTTC.